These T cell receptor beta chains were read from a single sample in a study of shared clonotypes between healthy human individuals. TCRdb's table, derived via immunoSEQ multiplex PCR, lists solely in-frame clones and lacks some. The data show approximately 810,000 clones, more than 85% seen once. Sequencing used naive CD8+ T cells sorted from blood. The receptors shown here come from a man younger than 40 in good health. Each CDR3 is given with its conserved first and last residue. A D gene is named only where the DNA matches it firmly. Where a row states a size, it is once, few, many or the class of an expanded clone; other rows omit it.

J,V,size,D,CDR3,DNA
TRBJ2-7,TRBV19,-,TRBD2,CASSPLAGTYEQYF,TGTGCCAGTAGTCCACTAGCGGGGACCTACGAGCAGTACTTC
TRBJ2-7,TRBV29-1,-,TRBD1,CSAEQGAGYEQYF,TGCAGCGCTGAACAGGGGGCAGGTTACGAGCAGTACTTC
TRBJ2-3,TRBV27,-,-,CASSLLGRTQYF,TGTGCCAGCAGTTTACTGGGCCGGACGCAGTATTTT
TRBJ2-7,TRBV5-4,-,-,CASSSDNYEQYF,TGTGCCAGCAGCTCGGACAACTACGAGCAGTACTTC
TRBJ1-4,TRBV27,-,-,CASSPRSDLMGKLFF,TGTGCCAGCAGTCCCCGATCGGATTTAATGGGAAAACTGTTTTTT
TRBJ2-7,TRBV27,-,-,CASSPDGTYEQYF,TGTGCCAGCAGTCCCGACGGGACCTACGAGCAGTACTTC
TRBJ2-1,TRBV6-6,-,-,CASSYPYNEQFF,TGTGCCAGCAGTTATCCCTACAATGAGCAGTTCTTC
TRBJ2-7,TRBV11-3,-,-,CASSFTTGYEQYF,TGTGCCAGCAGCTTCACCACCGGGTACGAGCAGTACTTC
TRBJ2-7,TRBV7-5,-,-,CVRSLGGSGRSYEQYF,TGTGTCAGAAGCTTAGGTGGGTCGGGTAGGTCCTACGAGCAGTACTTC
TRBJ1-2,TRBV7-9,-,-,CASSLGPGDVSYGYTF,TGTGCCAGCAGCTTAGGACCGGGCGATGTCAGCTATGGCTACACCTTC
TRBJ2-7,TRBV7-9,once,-,CASGDAIGYEQYF,TGTGCCAGCGGGGACGCGATAGGCTACGAGCAGTACTTC
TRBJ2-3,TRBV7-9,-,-,CASSLGGTSTDTQYF,TGTGCCAGCAGTCTTGGCGGGACCAGCACAGATACGCAGTATTTT
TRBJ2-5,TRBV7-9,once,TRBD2,CASRSSSGSTETQYF,TGTGCCAGCAGATCCTCTAGCGGGAGTACAGAGACCCAGTACTTC
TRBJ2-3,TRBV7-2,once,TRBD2,CASSLLLASTDTQYF,TGTGCCAGCAGCCTCCTACTAGCGAGCACAGATACGCAGTATTTT
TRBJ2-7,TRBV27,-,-,CASSVGFTYEQYF,TGTGCCAGCAGTGTCGGGTTTACCTACGAGCAGTACTTC
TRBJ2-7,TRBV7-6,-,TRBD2,CASSDPGLAVEQYF,TGTGCCAGCAGCGATCCGGGACTAGCGGTCGAGCAGTACTTC
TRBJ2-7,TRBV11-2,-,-,CATSIGVGDTSYEQYF,TGTGCAACCAGCATCGGTGTGGGGGACACTTCCTACGAGCAGTACTTC
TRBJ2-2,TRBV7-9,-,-,CASSWGRGTGELFF,TGTGCCAGCAGCTGGGGCAGGGGCACCGGGGAGCTGTTTTTT